Sequencing of this T cell receptor beta chain was carried out in a study of Graves' ophthalmopathy and Graves' hyperthyroidism. The V gene's germline CDR1 is SGHRS and CDR2 YFSETQ. Trimming shortened V by 6 bases and J by 7 bases, and 13 bases separated the two germline ends. The CDR3 consists of 13 residues. From RNA, the CDR3 regions of TCR beta chains were amplified and sequenced. Second-round multiplex PCR came after first-round RT-PCR with HTBI primers. Each CDR3 protein is one row after TCRdb ran MiXCR on the multiplex PCR reads. Among around 1,200,000 distinct CDR3 sequences listed, about two fifths were seen once. Regarding the study as a whole: Ophthalmopathy versus stable hyperthyroidism: 13-signature model gave around 90% sensitivity, just under 82% specificity.

This clonotype was counted only a few times. Antigen: not known. In this cohort, patients with other autoimmune diseases, uncontrolled infections, pregnancy or lactation were excluded. The chain couples TRBV5-1 to TRBJ2-2, with D uncertain. The sample taken for sequencing was peripheral blood or thyroid tissue (not recorded which). The receptor's source is an adult man with Graves' hyperthyroidism. The DNA of the CDR3 is TGCGCCAGCACCATGGGATGGGTCGGGGAGCTGTTTTTT. It specifies CASTMGWVGELFF. Complete variable domain (other parts from reference TRBV5-1 and TRBJ2-2): KAGVTQTPRYLIKTRGQQVTLSCSPISGHRSVSWYQQTPGQGLQFLFEYFSETQRNKGNFPGRFSGRQFSNSRSEMNVSTLELGDSALYLCASTMGWVGELFFGEGSRLTVL.